Listed here are 3 T cell receptor beta chains from one sample, sequenced in a study of OX40 agonist ivuxolimab in advanced cancers. TCRdb's table, derived via immunoSEQ multiplex PCR, lists solely in-frame clones and lacks some. Of over 35,000 clones in the sample, nearly 90% were seen once. Sequences were derived from CD4+ or CD8+ T cells sorted from blood, sampled in a trial of the OX40 agonist ivuxolimab. Receptors were obtained from an adult with an advanced solid tumor such as melanoma, head and neck, liver or kidney cancer.

The chain uses TRBV4-3 and TRBJ1-1; no definite D call. Germline V CDR1 and CDR2: LGHNA, YSLEER. CDR3 length equals 13 residues. V was trimmed by 0 bases and J by 8 bases, leaving 10 bases between them. CDR3 residues: CASSQDPSREAFF. The CDR3 DNA reads as TGCGCCAGCAGCCAAGATCCGTCGCGGGAAGCTTTCTTT.

The chain combines TRBV4-1 with TRBJ1-1; D is perhaps TRBD1 (5 bases). This CDR3 contains 20 residues. V lost 4 bases, J lost 0 bases, and 27 bases lay in between. Germline CDR1 reads MGHRA; CDR2 reads YSYEKL. This CDR3 is CASSRPAAGVLSVMNTEAFF. CDR3 bases: TGCGCCAGCAGCCGCCCCGCCGCGGGGGTCCTCAGTGTGATGAACACTGAAGCTTTCTTT.

The chain recombines TRBV5-6 with TRBJ2-7; 9 nucleotides line up with TRBD2. V shed 4 bases, J shed 4 bases, and the junction held 12 bases outside the gene matches. This CDR3 is 16 amino acids long. The germline V gene has CDR1 SGHDT and CDR2 YYEEEE. The CDR3 DNA follows: TGTGCCAGCAGCCTGGCCGGGACTAGCTCGGCTTACGAGCAGTACTTC. Protein sequence: CASSLAGTSSAYEQYF.